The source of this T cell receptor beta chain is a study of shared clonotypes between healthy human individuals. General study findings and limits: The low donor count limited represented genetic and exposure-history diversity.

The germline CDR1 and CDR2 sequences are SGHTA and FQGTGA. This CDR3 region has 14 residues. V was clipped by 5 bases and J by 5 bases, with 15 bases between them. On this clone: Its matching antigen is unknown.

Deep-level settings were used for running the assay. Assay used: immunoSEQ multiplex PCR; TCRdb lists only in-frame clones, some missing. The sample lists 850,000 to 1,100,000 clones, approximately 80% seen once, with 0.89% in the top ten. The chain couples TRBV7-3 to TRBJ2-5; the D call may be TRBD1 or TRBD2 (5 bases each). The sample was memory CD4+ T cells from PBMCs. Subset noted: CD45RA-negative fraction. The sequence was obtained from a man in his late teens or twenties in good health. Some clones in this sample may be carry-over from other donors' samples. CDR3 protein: CASSPGRRGETQYF. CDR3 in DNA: TGTGCCAGCAGCCCGGGACGGCGCGGGGAGACCCAGTACTTC.